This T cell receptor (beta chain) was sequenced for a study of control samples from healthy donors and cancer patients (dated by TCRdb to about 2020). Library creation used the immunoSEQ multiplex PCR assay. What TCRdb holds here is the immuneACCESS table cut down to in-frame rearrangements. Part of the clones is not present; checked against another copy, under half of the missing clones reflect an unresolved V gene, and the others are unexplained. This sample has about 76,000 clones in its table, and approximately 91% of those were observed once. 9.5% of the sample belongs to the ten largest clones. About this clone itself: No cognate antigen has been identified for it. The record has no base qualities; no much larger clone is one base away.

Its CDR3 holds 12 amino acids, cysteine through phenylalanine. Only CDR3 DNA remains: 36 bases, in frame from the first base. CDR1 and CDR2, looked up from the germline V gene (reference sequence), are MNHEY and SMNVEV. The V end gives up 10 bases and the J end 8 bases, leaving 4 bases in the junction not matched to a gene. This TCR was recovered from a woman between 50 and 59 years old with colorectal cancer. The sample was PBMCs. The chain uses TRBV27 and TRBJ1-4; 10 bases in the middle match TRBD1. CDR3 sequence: CATGTGEEKLFF. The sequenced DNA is TGTGCCACCGGGACAGGGGAAGAAAAACTGTTTTTT.